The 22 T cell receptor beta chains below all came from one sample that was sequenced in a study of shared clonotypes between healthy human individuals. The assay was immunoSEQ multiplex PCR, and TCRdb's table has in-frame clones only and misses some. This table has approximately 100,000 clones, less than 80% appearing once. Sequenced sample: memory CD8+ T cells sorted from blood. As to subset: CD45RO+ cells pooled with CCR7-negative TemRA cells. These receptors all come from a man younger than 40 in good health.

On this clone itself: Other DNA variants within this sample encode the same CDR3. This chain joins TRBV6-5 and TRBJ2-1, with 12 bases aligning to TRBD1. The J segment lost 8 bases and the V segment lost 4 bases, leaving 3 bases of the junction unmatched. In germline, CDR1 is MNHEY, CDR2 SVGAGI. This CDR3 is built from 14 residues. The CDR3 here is CASSSGTGGYEQFF. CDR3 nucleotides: TGTGCCAGCAGTTCCGGGACAGGGGGCTATGAGCAGTTCTTC.

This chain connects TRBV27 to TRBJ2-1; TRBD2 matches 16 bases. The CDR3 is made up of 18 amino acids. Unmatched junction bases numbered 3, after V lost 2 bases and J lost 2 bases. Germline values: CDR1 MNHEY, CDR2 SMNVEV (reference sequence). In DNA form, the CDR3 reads TGTGCCAGCAGTTTACGGGGACTAGCGGGGGGGACCTACAATGAGCAGTTCTTC. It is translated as CASSLRGLAGGTYNEQFF.

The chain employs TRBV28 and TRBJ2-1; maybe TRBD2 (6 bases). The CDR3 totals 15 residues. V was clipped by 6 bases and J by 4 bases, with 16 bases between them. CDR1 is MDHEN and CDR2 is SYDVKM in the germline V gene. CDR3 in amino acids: CASSPTGETYNEQFF. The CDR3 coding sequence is TGTGCCAGCAGCCCGACGGGGGAGACATACAATGAGCAGTTCTTC.

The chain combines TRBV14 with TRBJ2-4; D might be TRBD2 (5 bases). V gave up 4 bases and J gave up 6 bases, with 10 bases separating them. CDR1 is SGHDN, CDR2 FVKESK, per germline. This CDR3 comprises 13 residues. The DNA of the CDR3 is TGTGCCAGCAGCCCGGGGAGCGGAAACATTCAGTACTTC. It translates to CASSPGSGNIQYF.

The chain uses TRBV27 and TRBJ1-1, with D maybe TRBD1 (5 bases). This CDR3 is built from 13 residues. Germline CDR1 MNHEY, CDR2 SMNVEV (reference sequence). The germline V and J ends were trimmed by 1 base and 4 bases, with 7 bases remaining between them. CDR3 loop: CASSLWRGTEAFF. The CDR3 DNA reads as TGTGCCAGCAGTTTATGGAGGGGCACTGAAGCTTTCTTT.

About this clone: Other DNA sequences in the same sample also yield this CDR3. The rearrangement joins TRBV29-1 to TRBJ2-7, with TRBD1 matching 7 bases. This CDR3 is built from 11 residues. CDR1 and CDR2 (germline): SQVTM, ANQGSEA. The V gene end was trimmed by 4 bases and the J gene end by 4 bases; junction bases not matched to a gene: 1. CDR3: CSVGTGYEQYF. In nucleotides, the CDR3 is TGCAGCGTTGGGACAGGTTACGAGCAGTACTTC.

CDR3: CASSFQGSKNIQYF. In DNA, the CDR3 is TGTGCCAGCAGTTTCCAGGGATCCAAAAACATTCAGTACTTC. The chain couples TRBV28 to TRBJ2-4, with D maybe TRBD1 (5 bases). Germline CDR1 is MDHEN and CDR2 is SYDVKM. V dropped 3 bases and J dropped 2 bases, with 8 bases sitting between them. This CDR3 is 14 amino acids long.

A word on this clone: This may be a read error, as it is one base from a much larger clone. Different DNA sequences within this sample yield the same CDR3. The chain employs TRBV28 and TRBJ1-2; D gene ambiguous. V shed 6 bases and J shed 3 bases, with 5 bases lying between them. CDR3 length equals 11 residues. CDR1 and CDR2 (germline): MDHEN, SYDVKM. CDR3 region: CASSRHYGYTF. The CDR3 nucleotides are TGTGCCAGCAGCCGTCACTATGGCTACACCTTC.

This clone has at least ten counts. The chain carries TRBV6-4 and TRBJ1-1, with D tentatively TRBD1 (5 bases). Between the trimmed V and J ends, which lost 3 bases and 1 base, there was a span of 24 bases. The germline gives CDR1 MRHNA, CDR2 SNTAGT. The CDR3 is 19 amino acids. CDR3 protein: CASSEGEGFNLSPNTEAFF. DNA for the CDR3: TGTGCCAGCAGTGAGGGGGAGGGTTTTAATCTTAGCCCGAACACTGAAGCTTTCTTT.

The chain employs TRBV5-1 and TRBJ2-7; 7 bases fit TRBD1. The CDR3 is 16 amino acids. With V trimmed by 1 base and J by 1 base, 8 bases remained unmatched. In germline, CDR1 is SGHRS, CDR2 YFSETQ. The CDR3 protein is CASSLLDRDSSYEQYF. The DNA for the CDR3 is TGCGCCAGCAGCTTGTTGGACCGGGACAGTTCCTACGAGCAGTACTTC.

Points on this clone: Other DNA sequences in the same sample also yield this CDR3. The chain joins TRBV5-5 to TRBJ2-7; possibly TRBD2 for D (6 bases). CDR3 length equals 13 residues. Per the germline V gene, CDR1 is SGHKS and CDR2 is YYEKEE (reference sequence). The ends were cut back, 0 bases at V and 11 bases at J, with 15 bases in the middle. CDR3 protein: CASSLETGEMEYF. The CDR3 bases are TGTGCCAGCAGCTTGGAAACGGGGGAGATGGAGTACTTC.

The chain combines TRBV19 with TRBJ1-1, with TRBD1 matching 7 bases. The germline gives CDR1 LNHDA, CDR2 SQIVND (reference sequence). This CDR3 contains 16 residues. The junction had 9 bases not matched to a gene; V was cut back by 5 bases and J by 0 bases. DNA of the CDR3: TGTGCCAGTAGTGCGGAGACAGGGCGTGTGAACACTGAAGCTTTCTTT. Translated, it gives CASSAETGRVNTEAFF.

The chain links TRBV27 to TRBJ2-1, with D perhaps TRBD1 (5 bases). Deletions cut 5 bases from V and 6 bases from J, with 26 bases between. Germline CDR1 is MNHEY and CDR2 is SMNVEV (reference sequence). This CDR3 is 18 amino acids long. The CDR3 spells CASSGRVRGSSVRNEQFF. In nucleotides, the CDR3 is TGTGCCAGCAGTGGCAGGGTTCGCGGCTCCTCCGTCCGCAATGAGCAGTTCTTC.

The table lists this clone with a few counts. The CDR3 sequence is CASSQDGVPFTEAFF. The CDR3 bases are TGCGCCAGCAGCCAGGATGGGGTCCCCTTCACTGAAGCTTTCTTT. The chain couples TRBV4-3 to TRBJ1-1, with D unresolved. V gave up 3 bases and J gave up 4 bases, with 15 bases separating them. CDR1 and CDR2 (germline): LGHNA, YSLEER. The CDR3 covers 15 residues.

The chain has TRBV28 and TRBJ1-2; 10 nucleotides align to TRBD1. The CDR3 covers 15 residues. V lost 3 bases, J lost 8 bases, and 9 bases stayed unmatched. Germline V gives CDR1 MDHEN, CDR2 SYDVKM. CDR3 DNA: TGTGCCAGCAGTTTCCCCGGGACAGGGGTTGAGGGCTACACCTTC. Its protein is CASSFPGTGVEGYTF.

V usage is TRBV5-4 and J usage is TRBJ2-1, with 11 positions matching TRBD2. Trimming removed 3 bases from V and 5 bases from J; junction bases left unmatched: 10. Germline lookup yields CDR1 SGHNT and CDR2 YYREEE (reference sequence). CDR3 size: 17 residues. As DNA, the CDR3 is TGTGCCAGCAGCTCCCCTACTAGCGGGAGTCGTGACAATGAGCAGTTCTTC. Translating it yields CASSSPTSGSRDNEQFF.

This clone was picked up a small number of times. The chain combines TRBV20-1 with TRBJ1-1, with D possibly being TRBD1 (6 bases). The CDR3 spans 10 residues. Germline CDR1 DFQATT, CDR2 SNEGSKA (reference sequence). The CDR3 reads CREGDTEAFF. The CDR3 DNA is TGCAGGGAGGGGGATACTGAAGCTTTCTTT.

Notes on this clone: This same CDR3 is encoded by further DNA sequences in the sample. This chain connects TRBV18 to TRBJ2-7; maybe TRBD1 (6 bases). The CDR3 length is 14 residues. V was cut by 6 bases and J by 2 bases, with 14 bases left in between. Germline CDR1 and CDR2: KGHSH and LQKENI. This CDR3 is CASSRGAQTYEQYF. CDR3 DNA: TGTGCCAGCTCCAGGGGAGCGCAAACCTACGAGCAGTACTTC.

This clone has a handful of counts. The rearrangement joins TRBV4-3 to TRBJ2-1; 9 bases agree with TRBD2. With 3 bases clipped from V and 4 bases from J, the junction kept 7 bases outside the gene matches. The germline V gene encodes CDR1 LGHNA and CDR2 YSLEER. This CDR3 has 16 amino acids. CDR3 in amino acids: CASSHQVAGGYNEQFF. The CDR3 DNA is TGCGCCAGCAGCCACCAGGTTGCGGGAGGGTACAATGAGCAGTTCTTC.

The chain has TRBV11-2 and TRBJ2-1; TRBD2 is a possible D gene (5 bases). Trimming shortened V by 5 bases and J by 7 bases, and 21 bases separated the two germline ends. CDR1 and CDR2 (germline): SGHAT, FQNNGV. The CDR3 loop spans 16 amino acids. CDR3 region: CASSRSWEIGMNEQFF. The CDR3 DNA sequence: TGTGCCAGCAGCCGTTCCTGGGAGATCGGGATGAATGAGCAGTTCTTC. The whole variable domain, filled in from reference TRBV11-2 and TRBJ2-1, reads EAGVAQSPRYKIIEKRQSVAFWCNPISGHATLYWYQQILGQGPKLLIQFQNNGVVDDSQLPKDRFSAERLKGVDSTLKIQPAKLEDSAVYLCASSRSWEIGMNEQFFGPGTRLTVL.

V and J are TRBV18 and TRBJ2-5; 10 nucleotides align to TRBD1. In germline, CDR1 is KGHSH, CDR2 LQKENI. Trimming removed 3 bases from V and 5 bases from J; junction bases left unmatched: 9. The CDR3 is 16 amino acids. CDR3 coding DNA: TGTGCCAGCTCACCCCCCGGGACAGGGGCGAGGGAGACCCAGTACTTC. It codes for CASSPPGTGARETQYF. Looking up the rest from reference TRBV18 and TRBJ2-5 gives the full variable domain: NAGVMQNPRHLVRRRGQEARLRCSPMKGHSHVYWYRQLPEEGLKFMVYLQKENIIDESGMPKERFSAEFPKEGPSILRIQQVVRGDSAAYFCASSPPGTGARETQYFGPGTRLLVL.

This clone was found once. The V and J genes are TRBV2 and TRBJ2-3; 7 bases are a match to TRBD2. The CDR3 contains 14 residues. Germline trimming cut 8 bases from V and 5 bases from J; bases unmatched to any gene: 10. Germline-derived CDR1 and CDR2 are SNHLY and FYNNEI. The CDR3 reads CASPRRAGEDTQYF. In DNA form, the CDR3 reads TGTGCCAGCCCCCGGAGGGCGGGAGAAGATACGCAGTATTTT.